This is a list of T cell receptor beta chains from one sample in a study of beta chain features in type 1 diabetes. The protocol was immunoSEQ multiplex PCR, while the TCRdb copy is restricted to in-frame clones and leaves out a portion. The data hold under 200,000 clones, with 10% observed a single time. Sequenced material: central memory CD4+ T cells from blood. The origin of the receptors is a man between 25 and 39 years old with type 1 diabetes. The CDR3 runs from the conserved cysteine through the conserved F or W. D genes are given only for firm matches. A row's size may be missing; if present it is once, few, many or a size class.

V	size	J	D	CDR3	DNA
TRBV30	NA	TRBJ1-1	NA	CAWSALGGWNTEAFF	TGTGCCTGGAGTGCCTTGGGGGGGTGGAACACTGAAGCTTTCTTT
TRBV30	NA	TRBJ2-6	NA	CAWSMKESGANVLTF	TGTGCCTGGAGTATGAAAGAGTCTGGGGCCAACGTCCTGACTTTC
TRBV27	NA	TRBJ2-7	TRBD1	CASTPRGQGGSYEQYF	TGTGCCAGCACTCCCCGGGGACAGGGAGGCTCCTACGAGCAGTACTTC
TRBV28	NA	TRBJ1-2	NA	CASSPLPGYGYTF	TGTGCCAGCAGTCCACTTCCGGGCTATGGCTACACCTTC
TRBV7-9	NA	TRBJ2-1	NA	CASSLRGTNEQFF	TGTGCCAGCAGCTTAAGAGGTACGAATGAGCAGTTCTTC
TRBV2	NA	TRBJ2-3	TRBD2	CASSLRTSGLYTQYF	TGTGCCAGCAGTCTGCGGACTAGCGGGCTGTATACGCAGTATTTT
TRBV15	NA	TRBJ2-2	NA	CATSGGLRDGDLGELFF	TGTGCCACCAGCGGGGGGTTACGGGATGGCGACCTTGGGGAGCTGTTTTTT
TRBV11-3	NA	TRBJ2-3	NA	CASSYLAASTDTQYF	TGTGCCAGCAGCTACTTAGCGGCTAGCACAGATACGCAGTATTTT
TRBV6-6	NA	TRBJ2-3	TRBD1	CASTETGSTDTQYF	TGTGCCAGCACCGAGACAGGGAGCACAGATACGCAGTATTTT
TRBV5-5	few	TRBJ1-1	NA	CASSRGGGAANTEAFF	TGTGCCAGCAGCCGGGGTGGGGGGGCGGCGAACACTGAAGCTTTCTTT
TRBV18	few	TRBJ2-7	NA	CASSTSGRPYEQYF	TGTGCCAGCTCTACCTCTGGGCGACCCTACGAGCAGTACTTC
TRBV5-1	NA	TRBJ2-7	TRBD2	CASSFTSGRSYEQYF	TGCGCCAGCAGCTTCACTAGCGGGAGGTCCTACGAGCAGTACTTC
TRBV11-1	NA	TRBJ1-4	TRBD1	CASSLRQGTSGKLFF	TGTGCCAGCAGCCTGCGACAGGGAACATCAGGAAAACTGTTTTTT
TRBV5-4	few	TRBJ2-5	TRBD1	CASSRGQARHQETQYF	TGTGCCAGCAGCCGCGGACAGGCTCGGCACCAAGAGACCCAGTACTTC
TRBV5-1	NA	TRBJ2-7	NA	CASSSDSYEQYF	TGCGCCAGCAGCTCTGACAGCTACGAGCAGTACTTC
TRBV28	few	TRBJ2-7	TRBD1	CASTLTGRYEQYF	TGTGCCAGCACCCTGACAGGGCGCTACGAGCAGTACTTC
TRBV4-2	few	TRBJ2-1	NA	CASSQRATYNEQFF	TGTGCCAGCAGCCAACGAGCTACCTACAATGAGCAGTTCTTC
TRBV28	few	TRBJ2-7	NA	CASSLSQGYEQYF	TGTGCCAGCAGTTTATCACAGGGTTACGAGCAGTACTTC
TRBV2	NA	TRBJ1-5	NA	CASSVRQVEPQHF	TGTGCCAGCAGTGTTCGGCAGGTCGAGCCCCAGCATTTT
TRBV5-6	many	TRBJ1-4	TRBD1	CASSVAGGASLFF	TGTGCCAGCAGCGTCGCAGGGGGCGCGAGTCTGTTTTTT
TRBV28	few	TRBJ2-7	NA	CASTGRNYEQYF	TGTGCCAGCACGGGGAGGAACTACGAGCAGTACTTC